This TCR beta chain was identified during a study of PD-L1 blockade in urothelial cancer. Time point reported: pretreatment peripheral blood. Trimming removed 5 bases from V and 9 bases from J; junction bases left unmatched: 7. The CDR3 contains 14 residues. CDR1 is LNHDA and CDR2 is SQIVND in the germline V gene (reference sequence). Sequencing used immunoSEQ multiplex PCR; TCRdb keeps in-frame clones, though not all of them. The data contain 72,000 or so clones, about 90% of them singletons. This specimen consisted of PBMCs, obtained around atezolizumab (anti-PD-L1) treatment. V gene TRBV19 combines with J gene TRBJ1-6, with 7 positions matching TRBD1. The receptor comes from a man in his 60s with urothelial cancer. CDR3 in amino acids: CASSPGQIVSPLHF. CDR3 coding DNA: TGTGCCAGTAGTCCGGGACAGATAGTTTCACCCCTCCACTTT.